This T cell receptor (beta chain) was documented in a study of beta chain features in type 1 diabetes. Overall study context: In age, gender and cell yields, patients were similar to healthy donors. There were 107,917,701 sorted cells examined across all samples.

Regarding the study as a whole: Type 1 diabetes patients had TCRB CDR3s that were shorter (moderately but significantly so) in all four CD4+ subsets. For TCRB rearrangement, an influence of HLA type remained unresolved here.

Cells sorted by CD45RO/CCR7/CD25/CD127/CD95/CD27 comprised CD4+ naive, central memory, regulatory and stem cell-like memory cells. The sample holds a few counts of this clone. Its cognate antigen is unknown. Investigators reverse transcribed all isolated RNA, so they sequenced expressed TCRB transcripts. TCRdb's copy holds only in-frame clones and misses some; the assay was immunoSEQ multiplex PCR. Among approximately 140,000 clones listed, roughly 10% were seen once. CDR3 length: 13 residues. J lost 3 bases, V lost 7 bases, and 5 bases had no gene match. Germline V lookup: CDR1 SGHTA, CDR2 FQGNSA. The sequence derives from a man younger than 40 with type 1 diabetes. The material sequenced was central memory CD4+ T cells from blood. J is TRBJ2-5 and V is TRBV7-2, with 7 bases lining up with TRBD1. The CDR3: CASTQGTEETQYF. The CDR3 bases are TGTGCCAGCACCCAGGGGACAGAAGAGACCCAGTACTTC.